The next 5 T cell receptor beta chains were all read from a single sample in a study of OX40 agonist ivuxolimab in advanced cancers. The table came from immunoSEQ multiplex PCR; TCRdb's copy has only in-frame clones and leaves some out. The sample lists more than 65,000 clones; roughly 84% were seen once. The specimen was CD4+ or CD8+ T cells sorted from blood, collected in a trial of the OX40 agonist ivuxolimab. Receptor source: an adult with an advanced solid tumor such as melanoma, head and neck, liver or kidney cancer.

The chain joins TRBV18 to TRBJ2-3; no reliable D call. The CDR3 spans 13 residues. Germline V gene sequence: CDR1 KGHSH, CDR2 LQKENI. Trimming took off 0 bases at V and 7 bases at J, with 8 bases between the two ends. The CDR3: CASSPPTVHTQYF. The CDR3 DNA is TGTGCCAGCTCACCACCAACAGTCCATACGCAGTATTTT. Together with reference TRBV18 and TRBJ2-3, the CDR3 gives the full variable domain: NAGVMQNPRHLVRRRGQEARLRCSPMKGHSHVYWYRQLPEEGLKFMVYLQKENIIDESGMPKERFSAEFPKEGPSILRIQQVVRGDSAAYFCASSPPTVHTQYFGPGTRLTVL.

V usage is TRBV5-6 and J usage is TRBJ1-6; a possible D gene is TRBD1 (5 bases). CDR3 length: 16 residues. V was cut by 4 bases and J by 9 bases, with 20 bases left in between. Per germline, CDR1 SGHDT and CDR2 YYEEEE. The CDR3 DNA reads as TGTGCCAGCAGCCACCGCGGACGGGGGGAGTCTTCACCCCTCCACTTT. As protein: CASSHRGRGESSPLHF.

The chain joins TRBV5-1 to TRBJ1-3; TRBD1 aligns across 10 bases. Trimming took 4 bases from V and 2 from J; bases not matched to a gene: 3. Germline V gene lookup returns CDR1 SGHRS and CDR2 YFSETQ. The CDR3 has 15 amino acids. CDR3 nucleotide sequence: TGCGCCAGCAGCCCCGGGACAGGGGCTGGAAACACCATATATTTT. This codes for CASSPGTGAGNTIYF.

The CDR3 loop reads CASSPRRISSNEQFF. In DNA, the CDR3 is TGTGCCAGCAGTCCTCGTCGGATTTCAAGTAATGAGCAGTTCTTC. The V gene is TRBV7-6, the J gene TRBJ2-1; unclear D gene. V shed 6 bases and J shed 7 bases, with 19 bases lying between them. The germline CDR1 and CDR2 sequences are SGHVS and FNYEAQ. The CDR3 covers 15 residues.

The rearrangement links TRBV5-4 to TRBJ2-7; TRBD2 aligns across 9 bases. J was trimmed by 2 bases and V by 4 bases; bases with no gene match: 7. CDR3 length: 15 residues. Per germline, CDR1 SGHNT and CDR2 YYREEE (reference sequence). Here the CDR3 reads CASSKGTSSPYEQYF. The CDR3 DNA is TGTGCCAGCAGCAAAGGGACTAGCAGCCCCTACGAGCAGTACTTC. The variable domain in full, with the rest retrieved from reference TRBV5-4 and TRBJ2-7, is ETGVTQSPTHLIKTRGQQVTLRCSSQSGHNTVSWYQQALGQGPQFIFQYYREEENGRGNFPPRFSGLQFPNYSSELNVNALELDDSALYLCASSKGTSSPYEQYFGPGTRLTVT.